This TCR beta chain was sequenced during a study of liver allograft versus peripheral blood T cells (dated by TCRdb to about 2020). A note on the overall study: The study compared the T cell receptor repertoires present in transplanted livers with the repertoires present in the peripheral blood of liver transplant recipients.

Points the paper makes about the study in general: According to the report, the T cell receptor repertoires detected in peripheral blood were different from the repertoires found inside liver allografts.

Remarks on this clonotype: The antigen this receptor binds is unknown. No clone much larger than this one lies a single base away; base qualities are absent.

Sequenced using an Illumina MiSeq. TCRdb reworked the public reads: Q25 trimming with fastp, MiXCR clone assembly, productive beta chains retained. Each record represents a unique CDR3 protein, reported with the most common genes and DNA among its rows. For this sample the table gives about 2,800 distinct CDR3 sequences, of which 13% to 15% were detected only once. About 43% of the sample lies in the top ten. This clonotype was obtained from a human patient who had a liver transplant. Following transplantation, part of the T cell population may be supplied by the graft donor rather than the patient.

The encoded CDR3 is CASSVGGDEQYF. The bases are TGTGCCAGCAGCGTAGGGGGAGACGAGCAGTACTTC. This chain joins TRBV9 to TRBJ2-7; possibly the D gene is TRBD2, per 5 matching bases. CDR1 SGDLS and CDR2 YYNGEE are derived from the germline V gene. Including the terminal cysteine and phenylalanine, the CDR3 comprises 12 residues. Only the CDR3 part of the read is kept: 36 bases, read in frame from the first base. Trimming removed 0 bases from V and 5 bases from J, leaving 6 bases between the germline ends.